This is a list of T cell receptor beta chains from one sample in a study of cytomegalovirus exposure and HLA in healthy donors. The assay was immunoSEQ multiplex PCR, and TCRdb's table has in-frame clones only and misses some. This table has roughly 240,000 clones, about four fifths appearing once. Sequencing was performed on PBMCs. These receptors were taken from a woman in her forties in good health and CMV-seropositive. Each CDR3 is given with its conserved first and last residue. D genes are given only for firm matches. The size of a clone is reported for some rows only, either as once, few or many, or as a class for expanded clones.

d_gene: NA
j_gene: TRBJ2-2
v_gene: TRBV11-3
abundance: NA
CDR3aa: CASSPPWNTGELFF
CDR3nt: TGTGCCAGCAGCCCCCCCTGGAACACCGGGGAGCTGTTTTTT

d_gene: NA
j_gene: TRBJ2-1
v_gene: TRBV2
abundance: NA
CDR3aa: CASSAPYSNEQFF
CDR3nt: TGTGCCAGCAGTGCCCCTTACTCCAATGAGCAGTTCTTC

d_gene: NA
j_gene: TRBJ2-5
v_gene: TRBV5-1
abundance: NA
CDR3aa: CASSFRVETQYF
CDR3nt: TGCGCCAGCAGCTTTCGGGTAGAGACCCAGTACTTC

d_gene: TRBD1
j_gene: TRBJ1-2
v_gene: TRBV6-6
abundance: NA
CDR3aa: CASSEGQGANYGYTF
CDR3nt: TGTGCCAGCAGTGAGGGACAGGGGGCGAACTATGGCTACACCTTC

d_gene: NA
j_gene: TRBJ1-1
v_gene: TRBV10-1
abundance: NA
CDR3aa: CASSEARLNTEAFF
CDR3nt: TGCGCCAGCAGTGAAGCCAGGTTGAACACTGAAGCTTTCTTT

d_gene: NA
j_gene: TRBJ2-6
v_gene: TRBV6-5
abundance: NA
CDR3aa: CASSSGLSGANVLTF
CDR3nt: TGTGCCAGCAGCTCAGGGCTTTCCGGGGCCAACGTCCTGACTTTC

d_gene: TRBD2
j_gene: TRBJ2-5
v_gene: TRBV4-2
abundance: NA
CDR3aa: CAAGGGSETQYF
CDR3nt: TGTGCAGCCGGGGGGGGCAGTGAGACCCAGTACTTC

d_gene: NA
j_gene: TRBJ1-1
v_gene: TRBV6-5
abundance: NA
CDR3aa: CASTGNTEAFF
CDR3nt: TGTGCCAGCACCGGGAACACTGAAGCTTTCTTT

d_gene: NA
j_gene: TRBJ1-4
v_gene: TRBV4-2
abundance: NA
CDR3aa: CASSQGRGINVANEKLFF
CDR3nt: TGTGCCAGCAGCCAAGGTCGAGGGATTAACGTGGCTAATGAAAAACTGTTTTTT

d_gene: NA
j_gene: TRBJ1-1
v_gene: TRBV10-3
abundance: NA
CDR3aa: CAIGRGTEAFF
CDR3nt: TGTGCCATCGGACGGGGCACTGAAGCTTTCTTT

d_gene: TRBD1
j_gene: TRBJ1-4
v_gene: TRBV27
abundance: NA
CDR3aa: CASSWTGTGSPNEKLFF
CDR3nt: TGTGCCAGCAGTTGGACCGGGACAGGGAGCCCGAATGAAAAACTGTTTTTT

d_gene: TRBD1
j_gene: TRBJ2-4
v_gene: TRBV9
abundance: NA
CDR3aa: CASSVAPTGTVGDIQYF
CDR3nt: TGTGCCAGCAGCGTAGCTCCGACCGGGACAGTAGGGGACATTCAGTACTTC

d_gene: NA
j_gene: TRBJ2-2
v_gene: TRBV6-4
abundance: NA
CDR3aa: CASSPSGLLTGELFF
CDR3nt: TGTGCCAGCAGTCCCTCGGGACTTCTCACCGGGGAGCTGTTTTTT

d_gene: NA
j_gene: TRBJ2-1
v_gene: TRBV10-1
abundance: NA
CDR3aa: CASSDSAGGQFF
CDR3nt: TGCGCCAGCAGTGATTCGGCCGGGGGGCAGTTCTTC

d_gene: NA
j_gene: TRBJ1-1
v_gene: TRBV27
abundance: NA
CDR3aa: CASSFSIFGGSLPTEAFF
CDR3nt: TGTGCCAGCAGTTTTTCGATTTTCGGGGGGAGTTTACCCACTGAAGCTTTCTTT

d_gene: TRBD1
j_gene: TRBJ1-1
v_gene: TRBV29-1
abundance: few
CDR3aa: CSTRQGDTEAFF
CDR3nt: TGCAGCACAAGACAGGGGGACACTGAAGCTTTCTTT

d_gene: NA
j_gene: TRBJ1-5
v_gene: TRBV27
abundance: NA
CDR3aa: CASSPSRGADQPQHF
CDR3nt: TGTGCCAGCAGCCCAAGTCGGGGGGCCGATCAGCCCCAGCATTTT

d_gene: NA
j_gene: TRBJ2-3
v_gene: TRBV19
abundance: few
CDR3aa: CASRTGTDTQYF
CDR3nt: TGTGCCAGCCGGACTGGCACAGATACGCAGTATTTT

d_gene: NA
j_gene: TRBJ2-3
v_gene: TRBV14
abundance: NA
CDR3aa: CASSPRGAGTDTQYF
CDR3nt: TGTGCCAGCAGCCCCCGGGGAGCGGGCACAGATACGCAGTATTTT

d_gene: NA
j_gene: TRBJ2-7
v_gene: TRBV28
abundance: once
CDR3aa: CASSFGLAYEQYF
CDR3nt: TGTGCCAGCAGTTTTGGACTTGCCTACGAGCAGTACTTC

d_gene: TRBD1
j_gene: TRBJ1-1
v_gene: TRBV19
abundance: NA
CDR3aa: CASSPDRDTEAFF
CDR3nt: TGTGCCAGTAGTCCAGACAGGGATACTGAAGCTTTCTTT

d_gene: TRBD1
j_gene: TRBJ1-5
v_gene: TRBV4-1
abundance: NA
CDR3aa: CASSQILDRVQPQHF
CDR3nt: TGCGCCAGCAGCCAAATTCTGGACAGGGTTCAGCCCCAGCATTTT

d_gene: TRBD2
j_gene: TRBJ2-1
v_gene: TRBV25-1
abundance: NA
CDR3aa: CASSNSRAGDNEQFF
CDR3nt: TGTGCCAGCAGTAATTCAAGAGCGGGGGACAATGAGCAGTTCTTC

d_gene: NA
j_gene: TRBJ1-2
v_gene: TRBV11-1
abundance: NA
CDR3aa: CASSEDTNYGYTF
CDR3nt: TGTGCCAGCAGCGAGGACACAAACTATGGCTACACCTTC

d_gene: NA
j_gene: TRBJ1-3
v_gene: TRBV7-2
abundance: NA
CDR3aa: CASSLMGGRGDTIYF
CDR3nt: TGTGCCAGCAGCTTAATGGGAGGGAGGGGGGACACCATATATTTT

d_gene: TRBD1
j_gene: TRBJ2-4
v_gene: TRBV4-1
abundance: NA
CDR3aa: CASSRGTGALGENIQYF
CDR3nt: TGCGCCAGCAGCCGAGGGACAGGGGCGCTTGGGGAAAACATTCAGTACTTC

d_gene: TRBD1
j_gene: TRBJ2-7
v_gene: TRBV5-1
abundance: NA
CDR3aa: CASRSRGTGGRVEQYF
CDR3nt: TGCGCCAGCAGGTCCCGTGGGACAGGGGGCCGAGTCGAGCAGTACTTC